This T cell receptor beta chain was identified in a study of technical replicates of blood from a few donors. Clones were read by immunoSEQ multiplex PCR, and TCRdb kept only the in-frame ones, dropping some. Of about 69,000 clones in the sample, 75% to 90% were seen once. Trimming took 3 bases from V and 5 from J, leaving 14 bases between them. The V gene's germline CDR1 is SGHRS and CDR2 YFSETQ. The CDR3 totals 14 residues. The sequence derives from a human donor in good health. Some clones in this sample may be carry-over from other donors' samples. V gene TRBV5-1 combines with J gene TRBJ2-5, with TRBD2 as a possible D gene (7 bases). Sample: PBMCs. This CDR3 is CASSWVEGGETQYF. The CDR3 nucleotides are TGCGCCAGCAGCTGGGTCGAGGGGGGGGAGACCCAGTACTTC.